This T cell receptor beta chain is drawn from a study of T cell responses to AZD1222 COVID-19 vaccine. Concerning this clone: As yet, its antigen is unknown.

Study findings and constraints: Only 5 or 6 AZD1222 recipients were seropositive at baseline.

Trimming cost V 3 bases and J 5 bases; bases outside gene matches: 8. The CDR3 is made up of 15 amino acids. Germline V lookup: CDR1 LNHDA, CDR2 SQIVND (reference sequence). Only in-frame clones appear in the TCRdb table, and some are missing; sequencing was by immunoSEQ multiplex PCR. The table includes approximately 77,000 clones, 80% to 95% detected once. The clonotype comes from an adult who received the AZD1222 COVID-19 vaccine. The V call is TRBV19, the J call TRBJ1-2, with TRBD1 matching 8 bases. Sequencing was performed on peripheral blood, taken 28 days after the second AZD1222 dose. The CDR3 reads CASSIAETGAYGYTF. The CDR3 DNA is TGTGCCAGTAGTATCGCTGAGACAGGGGCTTATGGCTACACCTTC.